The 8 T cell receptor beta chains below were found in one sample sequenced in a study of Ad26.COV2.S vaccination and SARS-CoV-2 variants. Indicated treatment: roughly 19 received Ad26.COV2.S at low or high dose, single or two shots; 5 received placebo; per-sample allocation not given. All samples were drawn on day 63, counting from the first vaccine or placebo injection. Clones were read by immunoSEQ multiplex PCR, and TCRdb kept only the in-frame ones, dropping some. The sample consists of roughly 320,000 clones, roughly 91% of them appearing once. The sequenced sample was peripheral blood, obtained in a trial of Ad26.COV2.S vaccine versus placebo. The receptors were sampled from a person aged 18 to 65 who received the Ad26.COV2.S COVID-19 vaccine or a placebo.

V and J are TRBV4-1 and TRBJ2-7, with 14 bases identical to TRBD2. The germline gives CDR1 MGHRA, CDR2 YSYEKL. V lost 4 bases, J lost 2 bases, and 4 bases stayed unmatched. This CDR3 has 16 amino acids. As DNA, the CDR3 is TGCGCCAGCAGCCTGGGACTAGCGGGGGCGACCTACGAGCAGTACTTC. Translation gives CASSLGLAGATYEQYF.

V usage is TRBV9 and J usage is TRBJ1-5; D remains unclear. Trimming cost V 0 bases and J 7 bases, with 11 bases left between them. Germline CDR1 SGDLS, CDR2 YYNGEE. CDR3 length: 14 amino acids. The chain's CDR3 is CASSVEAVGQPQHF. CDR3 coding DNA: TGTGCCAGCAGCGTAGAGGCAGTCGGACAGCCCCAGCATTTT.

CDR3 bases: TGTGCCATCAGTGAGGACAGGGGGCTAGGGAACACTGAAGCTTTCTTT. This gives the protein CAISEDRGLGNTEAFF. The chain employs TRBV10-3 and TRBJ1-1, with 10 bases that match TRBD1. The CDR3 is 16 amino acids. The V and J ends lost 2 bases and 1 base, in that order; junction bases with no gene match: 4. CDR1 and CDR2 from the germline V gene are ENHRY and SYGVKD.

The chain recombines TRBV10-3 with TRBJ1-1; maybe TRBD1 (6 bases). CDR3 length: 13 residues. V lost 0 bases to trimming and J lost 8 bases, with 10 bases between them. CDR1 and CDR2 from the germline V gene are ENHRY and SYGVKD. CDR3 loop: CAISESPGAEAFF. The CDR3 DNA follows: TGTGCCATCAGTGAGTCCCCAGGGGCAGAAGCTTTCTTT.

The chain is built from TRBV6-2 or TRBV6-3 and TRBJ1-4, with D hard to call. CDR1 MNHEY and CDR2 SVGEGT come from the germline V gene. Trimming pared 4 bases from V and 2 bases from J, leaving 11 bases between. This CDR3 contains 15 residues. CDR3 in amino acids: CASSFSQRTNEKLFF. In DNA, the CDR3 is TGTGCCAGCAGTTTCAGTCAACGGACTAATGAAAAACTGTTTTTT.

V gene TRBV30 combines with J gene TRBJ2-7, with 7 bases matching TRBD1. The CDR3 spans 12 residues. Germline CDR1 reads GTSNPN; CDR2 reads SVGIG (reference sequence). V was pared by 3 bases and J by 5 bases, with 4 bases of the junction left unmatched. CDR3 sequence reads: CAWSRQGNEQYF. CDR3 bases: TGTGCCTGGAGCCGACAGGGCAACGAGCAGTACTTC.

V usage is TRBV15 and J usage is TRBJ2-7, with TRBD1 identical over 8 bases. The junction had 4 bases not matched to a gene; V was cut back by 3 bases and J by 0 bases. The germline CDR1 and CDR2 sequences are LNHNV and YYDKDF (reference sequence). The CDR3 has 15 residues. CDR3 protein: CATSSDRGSSYEQYF. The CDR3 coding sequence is TGTGCCACCAGCAGCGACAGGGGTAGCTCCTACGAGCAGTACTTC. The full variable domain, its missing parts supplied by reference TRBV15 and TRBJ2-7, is DAMVIQNPRYQVTQFGKPVTLSCSQTLNHNVMYWYQQKSSQAPKLLFHYYDKDFNNEADTPDNFQSRRPNTSFCFLDIRSPGLGDTAMYLCATSSDRGSSYEQYFGPGTRLTVT.

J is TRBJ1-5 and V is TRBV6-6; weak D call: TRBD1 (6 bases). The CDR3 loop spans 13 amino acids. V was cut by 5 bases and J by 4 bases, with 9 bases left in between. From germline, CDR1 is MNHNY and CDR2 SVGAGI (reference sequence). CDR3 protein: CASSIQGNQPQHF. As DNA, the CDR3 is TGTGCCAGCAGTATACAGGGAAATCAGCCCCAGCATTTT.